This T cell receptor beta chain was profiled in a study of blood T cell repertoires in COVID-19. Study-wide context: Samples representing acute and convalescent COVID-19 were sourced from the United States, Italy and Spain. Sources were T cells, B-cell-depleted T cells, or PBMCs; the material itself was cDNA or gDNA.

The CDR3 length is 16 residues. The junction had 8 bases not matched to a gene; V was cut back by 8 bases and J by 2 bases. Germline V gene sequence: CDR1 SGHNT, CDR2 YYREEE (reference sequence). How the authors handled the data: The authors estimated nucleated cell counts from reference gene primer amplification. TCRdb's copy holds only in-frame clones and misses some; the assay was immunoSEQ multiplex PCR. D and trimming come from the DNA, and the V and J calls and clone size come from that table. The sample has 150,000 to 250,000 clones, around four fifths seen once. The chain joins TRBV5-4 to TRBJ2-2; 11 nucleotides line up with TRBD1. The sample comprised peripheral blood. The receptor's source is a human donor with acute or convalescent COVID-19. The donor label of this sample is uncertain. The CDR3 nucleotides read TGTGCCAGTCGACCGGGACAGGGGGTCAACACCGGGGAGCTGTTTTTT. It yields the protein CASRPGQGVNTGELFF.